These T cell receptor beta chains were read from a single sample in a study of regulatory T cells in long-lasting Graves disease. TCRdb independently ran MiXCR on the multiplex PCR reads; one entry per CDR3 protein. The table lists over 250,000 distinct CDR3 sequences, roughly a fifth of them singletons. The source material was peripheral blood mononuclear cells (PBMCs), sampled when the disease was refractory, from a patient treated with antithyroid drugs. The receptor set was obtained from a female donor with Graves disease. CDR3s include the opening cysteine and the closing phenylalanine or tryptophan. The D gene is left open where the match is weak. Some rows mark clone size as missing; the rest say once, few, many or name a class of expanded clone.

>TRBV27|TRBJ2-7|TRBD2|many
TGTGCCAGCAGTCCTTCCATAGCGGGTGCCTACGAGCAGTACTTC
CASSPSIAGAYEQYF
>TRBV2|TRBJ1-1|-|many
TGTGCCAGCAGGGGCAGCAAAGCTTTCTTT
CASRGSKAFF
>TRBV28|TRBJ2-7|TRBD1|-
TGTGCCAGCAGTCCCGGGACAGCCTACCGCTACGAGCAGTACTTC
CASSPGTAYRYEQYF
>TRBV27|TRBJ1-2|TRBD1|few
TGTGCCAGCACCCATCGTCCCGGGACAGGAGGCACGCTCCTCTATGGCTACACCTTC
CASTHRPGTGGTLLYGYTF
>TRBV11-2|TRBJ1-5|TRBD1|many
TGTGCCAGCAGCTTAGGGTCAGGGGGCCAGCCCCAGCATTTT
CASSLGSGGQPQHF
>TRBV4-3|TRBJ2-7|TRBD2|few
TGCGCCAGCAGCCGGGGAACTAGCGCCAACTACGAGCAGTACTTC
CASSRGTSANYEQYF
>TRBV6-1|TRBJ1-2|TRBD1|-
TGTGCCAGCACCAGGACAGGGGGCCATGGCTACACCTTC
CASTRTGGHGYTF
>TRBV3-1|TRBJ2-7|TRBD1|many
TGTGCCAGCAGAGAAGGGACAGGGAAGTCCGAGCAGTACTTC
CASREGTGKSEQYF
>TRBV6-1|TRBJ2-7|-|few
TGTGCCACCAACAGGAAATCCTACGAGCAGTACTTC
CATNRKSYEQYF
>TRBV29-1|TRBJ1-2|TRBD1|-
TGCAGCGTCCAAACGACAGGGGGCAAAGGCTACACCTTC
CSVQTTGGKGYTF
>TRBV12-3/TRBV12-4|TRBJ2-2|-|few
TGTGCCACCCTAGAAAGGAGGCCTAACACCGGGGAGCTGTTTTTT
CATLERRPNTGELFF
>TRBV20-1|TRBJ1-1|-|many
TGCAGTGCTCCCCCCCGGGGGAACACTGAAGCTTTCTTT
CSAPPRGNTEAFF
>TRBV30|TRBJ1-2|TRBD1|-
TGTGCCTGGACGGACAGGAACAGACATGGCTACACCTTC
CAWTDRNRHGYTF
>TRBV2|TRBJ1-1|-|many
TGTGCCAGCAGTGGTCTCGGAGCCGGGCCCGCTGAAGCTTTCTTT
CASSGLGAGPAEAFF
>TRBV28|TRBJ1-1|-|many
TGTGCCAGCAGTTTATTCCTGAACACTGAAGCTTTCTTT
CASSLFLNTEAFF
>TRBV2|TRBJ2-7|-|-
TGTGCCAGCAGTGGAGACGCCCAGGGGAGGCGTCTCCCCTACGAGCAGTACTTC
CASSGDAQGRRLPYEQYF
>TRBV5-1|TRBJ1-2|TRBD1|few
TGCGCCAGCAGCCTGCCGGACACAGGGGATTATGGCTACACCTTC
CASSLPDTGDYGYTF
>TRBV2|TRBJ2-1|-|many
TGTGCCAGCAGTGAAGCCCTAACCAGTGAGCAGTTCTTC
CASSEALTSEQFF
>TRBV19|TRBJ1-1|-|many
TGTGCCAGTAGTATGGGGTGGGGGTTGAACACTGAAGCTTTCTTT
CASSMGWGLNTEAFF
>TRBV28|TRBJ1-1|-|many
TGTGCCAGCAGTGTATGGGGGCCAGACACTGAAGCTTTCTTT
CASSVWGPDTEAFF
>TRBV5-1|TRBJ2-7|-|-
TGCGCCAGCAGCGTCCGGGACCCTCAACCGGGGGAGCAGTACTTC
CASSVRDPQPGEQYF
>TRBV27|TRBJ1-2|TRBD1|-
TGTGCCAGCAGTTTATCCCCAGGGGGCGCTCTTGGCTACACCTTC
CASSLSPGGALGYTF
>TRBV5-1|TRBJ2-5|TRBD2|few
TGCGCCAGCAGCGGTACGACTAGCGGGAGAGGACAAGAGACCCAGTACTTC
CASSGTTSGRGQETQYF
>TRBV6-1|TRBJ2-5|TRBD1|once
TGTGCCAGCAGCCCCGGGACAGCCCCGGACTTC
CASSPGTAPDF
>TRBV29-1|TRBJ2-7|TRBD2|-
TGCAGCGTGGGTGGACTAGCGGGATCCTACGAGCAGTACTTC
CSVGGLAGSYEQYF
>TRBV28|TRBJ2-5|-|many
TGTGCCAGCAGCTCCCCAAATAGGGAGACCCAGTACTTC
CASSSPNRETQYF
>TRBV7-2|TRBJ1-5|-|-
TGTGCCAGCAGCTTGGGTTATGGCAATCAGCCCCAGCATTTT
CASSLGYGNQPQHF
>TRBV12-3/TRBV12-4|TRBJ2-7|-|many
TGTGCCAGCAGACAAACAGCTGCTAGCTCCTACGAGCAGTACTTC
CASRQTAASSYEQYF
>TRBV28|TRBJ2-7|-|few
TGTGCCAGCAGCCCTTGGCAGGGGCCTTACTACGAGCAGTACTTC
CASSPWQGPYYEQYF
>TRBV2|TRBJ2-3|-|many
TGTGCCAGCAGTGATCAGGCCCGGCGGGATACGCAGTATTTT
CASSDQARRDTQYF
>TRBV10-3|TRBJ1-1|-|-
TGTGCCATCAGCGGACGGGGAATGGATGAAGCTTTCTTT
CAISGRGMDEAFF
>TRBV28|TRBJ1-5|TRBD1|many
TGTGCCAGCAGCAGACACACGGGACAGGGTAATCAGCCCCAGCATTTT
CASSRHTGQGNQPQHF
>TRBV9|TRBJ2-2|-|few
TGTGCCAGCAGCGTAGAGGGGGGCGGGGAGCTGTTTTTT
CASSVEGGGELFF
>TRBV29-1|TRBJ2-3|TRBD2|once
TGCAGCGTTGAAGGCGGGAGGGTCACAGATACGCAGTATTTT
CSVEGGRVTDTQYF
>TRBV2|TRBJ1-2|-|many
TGTGCCAGCAGTGACCCTAGCGGGTTTAACTATGGCTACACCTTC
CASSDPSGFNYGYTF
>TRBV20-1|TRBJ2-3|TRBD2|few
TGCAGTGCCAACAACCCGGGACTAGCGGGAGGAGATACGCAGTATTTT
CSANNPGLAGGDTQYF
>TRBV7-2|TRBJ1-3|TRBD1|many
TGTGCCAGCAGCTTATCCCGGGACAGGGGTACGGACACCATATATTTT
CASSLSRDRGTDTIYF
>TRBV25-1|TRBJ2-5|-|-
TGTGCCAGCAGTGAGACTAGTGGGTTCCAAGAGACCCAGTACTTC
CASSETSGFQETQYF
>TRBV28|TRBJ2-7|TRBD1|many
TGTGCCAGCAGTCCCGGGACAGGGGGATTTTCCTACGAGCAGTACTTC
CASSPGTGGFSYEQYF
>TRBV30|TRBJ2-5|TRBD2|few
TGTGCCTCGTACGAACCGGGACTAGCGGGAGGCGGGGAGACCCAGTACTTC
CASYEPGLAGGGETQYF
>TRBV27|TRBJ2-5|-|-
TGTGCCCGCAGTTTAGTTGCTGAGGAGACCCAGTACTTC
CARSLVAEETQYF
>TRBV29-1|TRBJ2-7|-|-
TGCAGCGTTAGTGGAGGGAAAGCCTACGAGCAGTACTTC
CSVSGGKAYEQYF
>TRBV19|TRBJ2-3|-|few
TGTGCCAGTGGTGGGCAGTTCACAGATACGCAGTATTTT
CASGGQFTDTQYF
>TRBV18|TRBJ1-1|-|once
TGTGCCAGCTCACCCCAATCCAGGGCTGGTGGGACTGAAGCTTTCTTT
CASSPQSRAGGTEAFF
>TRBV5-1|TRBJ1-6|TRBD1|-
TGCGCCAGCAGTCACCGGGCCCCGGGACAGGCCGATAATTCACCCCTCCACTTT
CASSHRAPGQADNSPLHF
>TRBV18|TRBJ2-7|-|many
TGTGCCAGCTCACCAAACGCGGGACCTACCTACGAGCAGTACTTC
CASSPNAGPTYEQYF
>TRBV9|TRBJ1-1|-|-
TGTGCCAGCAGCGCCGATGGCGGCGACACTGAAGCTTTCTTT
CASSADGGDTEAFF
>TRBV7-2|TRBJ2-3|-|-
TGTGCCAGCAGCCCCCACGAGCTCACAGATACGCAGTATTTT
CASSPHELTDTQYF
>TRBV6-1|TRBJ2-7|-|few
TGTGCCAGCACCCAGGAAGCGGGTATCCACGAGCAGTACTTC
CASTQEAGIHEQYF
>TRBV7-6|TRBJ2-7|-|many
TGTGCCAGCAGCCCTCTCCTACAGTCGGCGGACGAGCAGTACTTC
CASSPLLQSADEQYF
>TRBV4-3|TRBJ1-1|TRBD1|-
TGCGCCAGCAGCCAATTCTGGACAGGGAGAACTGAAGCTTTCTTT
CASSQFWTGRTEAFF
>TRBV7-2|TRBJ1-4|-|few
TGTGCCAGCAGCTTAGGTCGGGCGCTGTCACGGGAAAAACTGTTTTTT
CASSLGRALSREKLFF
>TRBV28|TRBJ2-7|TRBD1|many
TGTGCCATCGCACGAGACAGGGCTGGCGAGCAGTACTTC
CAIARDRAGEQYF
>TRBV6-1|TRBJ1-5|-|few
TGTGCCAGCAGCCGTGATCCGATCAATCAGCCCCAGCATTTT
CASSRDPINQPQHF